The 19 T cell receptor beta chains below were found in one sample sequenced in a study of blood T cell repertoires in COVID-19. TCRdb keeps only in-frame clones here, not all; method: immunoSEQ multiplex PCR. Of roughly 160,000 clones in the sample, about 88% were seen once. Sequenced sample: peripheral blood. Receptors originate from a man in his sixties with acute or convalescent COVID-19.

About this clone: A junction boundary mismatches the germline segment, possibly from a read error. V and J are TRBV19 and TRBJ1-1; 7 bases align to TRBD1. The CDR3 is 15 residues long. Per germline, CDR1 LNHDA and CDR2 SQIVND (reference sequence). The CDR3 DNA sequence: TGTGCCAGTAGACCCCAAGGGGGCGAGGTGGGGGAAGAGGTCTTT. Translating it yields CASRPQGGEVGEEVF.

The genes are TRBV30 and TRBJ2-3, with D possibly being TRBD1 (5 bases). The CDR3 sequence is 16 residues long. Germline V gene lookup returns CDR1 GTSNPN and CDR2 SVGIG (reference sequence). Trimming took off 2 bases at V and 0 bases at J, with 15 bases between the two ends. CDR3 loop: CAWSPRTKSSTDTQYF. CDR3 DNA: TGTGCCTGGAGTCCTCGGACAAAAAGCAGCACAGATACGCAGTATTTT. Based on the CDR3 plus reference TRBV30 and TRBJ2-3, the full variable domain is SQTIHQWPATLVQPVGSPLSLECTVEGTSNPNLYWYRQAAGRGLQLLFYSVGIGQISSEVPQNLSASRPQDRQFILSSKKLLLSDSGFYLCAWSPRTKSSTDTQYFGPGTRLTVL.

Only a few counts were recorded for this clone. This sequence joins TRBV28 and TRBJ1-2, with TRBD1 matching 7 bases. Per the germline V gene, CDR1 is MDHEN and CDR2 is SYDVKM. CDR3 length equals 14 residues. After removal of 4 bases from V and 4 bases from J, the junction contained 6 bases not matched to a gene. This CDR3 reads CASSYQGEGYGYTF. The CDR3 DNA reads TGTGCCAGCAGTTACCAGGGGGAAGGCTATGGCTACACCTTC.

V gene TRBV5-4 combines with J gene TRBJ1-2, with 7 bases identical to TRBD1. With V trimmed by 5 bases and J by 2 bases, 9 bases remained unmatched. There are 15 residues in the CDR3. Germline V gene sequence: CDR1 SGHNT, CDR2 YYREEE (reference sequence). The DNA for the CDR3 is TGTGCCAGCAGACGAGGGACAGACCTGAACTATGGCTACACCTTC. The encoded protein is CASRRGTDLNYGYTF.

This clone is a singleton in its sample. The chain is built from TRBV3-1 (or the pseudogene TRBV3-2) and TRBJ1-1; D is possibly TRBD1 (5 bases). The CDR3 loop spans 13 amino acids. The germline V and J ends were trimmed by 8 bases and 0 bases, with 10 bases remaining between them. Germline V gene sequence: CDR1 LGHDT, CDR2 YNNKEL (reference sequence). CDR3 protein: CASRGELNTEAFF. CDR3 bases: TGTGCCAGCCGGGGGGAACTGAACACTGAAGCTTTCTTT.

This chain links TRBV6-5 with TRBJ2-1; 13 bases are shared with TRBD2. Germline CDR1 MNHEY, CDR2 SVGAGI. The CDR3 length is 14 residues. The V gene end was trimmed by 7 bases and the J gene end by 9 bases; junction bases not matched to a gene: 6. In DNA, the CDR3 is TGTGCCAGCACCCGACTAGCGGGGGGAGGTGAGCAGTTCTTC. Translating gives CASTRLAGGGEQFF.

CDR3 sequence: CASSSKGATNEKLFF. CDR3 nucleotides: TGTGCCAGCAGCTCAAAGGGAGCAACTAATGAAAAACTGTTTTTT. The rearrangement uses TRBV7-3 and TRBJ1-4; the D is unclear. Deletions cut 4 bases from V and 0 bases from J, with 9 bases between. This CDR3 contains 15 residues. Per germline, CDR1 SGHTA and CDR2 FQGTGA.

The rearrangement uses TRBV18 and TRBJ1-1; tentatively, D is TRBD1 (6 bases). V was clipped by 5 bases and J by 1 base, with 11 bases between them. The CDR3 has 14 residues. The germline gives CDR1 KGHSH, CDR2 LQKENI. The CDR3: CASSSLQGNTEAFF. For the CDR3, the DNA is TGTGCCAGCTCATCGTTACAGGGGAACACTGAAGCTTTCTTT. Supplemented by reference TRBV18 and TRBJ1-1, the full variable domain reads NAGVMQNPRHLVRRRGQEARLRCSPMKGHSHVYWYRQLPEEGLKFMVYLQKENIIDESGMPKERFSAEFPKEGPSILRIQQVVRGDSAAYFCASSSLQGNTEAFFGQGTRLTVV.

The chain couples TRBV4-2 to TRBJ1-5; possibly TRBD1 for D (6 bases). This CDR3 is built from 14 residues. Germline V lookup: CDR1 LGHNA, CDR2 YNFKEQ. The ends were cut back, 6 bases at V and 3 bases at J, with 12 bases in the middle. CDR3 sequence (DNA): TGTGCCAGCAGGCCTACAGGGACCAATCAGCCCCAGCATTTT. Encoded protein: CASRPTGTNQPQHF.

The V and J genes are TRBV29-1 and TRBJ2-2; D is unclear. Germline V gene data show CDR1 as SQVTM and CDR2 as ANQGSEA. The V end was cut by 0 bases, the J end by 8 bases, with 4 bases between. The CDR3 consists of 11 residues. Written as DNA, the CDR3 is TGCAGCGTTGAAGATAGAGGGGAGCTGTTTTTT. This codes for CSVEDRGELFF.

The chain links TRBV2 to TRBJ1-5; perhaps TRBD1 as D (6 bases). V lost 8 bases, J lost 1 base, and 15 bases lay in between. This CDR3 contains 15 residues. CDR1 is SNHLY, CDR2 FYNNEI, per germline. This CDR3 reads CASLGRGISNQPQHF. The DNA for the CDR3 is TGTGCCAGCCTGGGTAGGGGGATCAGCAATCAGCCCCAGCATTTT. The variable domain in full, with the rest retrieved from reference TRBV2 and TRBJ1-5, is EPEVTQTPSHQVTQMGQEVILRCVPISNHLYFYWYRQILGQKVEFLVSFYNNEISEKSEIFDDQFSVERPDGSNFTLKIRSTKLEDSAMYFCASLGRGISNQPQHFGDGTRLSIL.

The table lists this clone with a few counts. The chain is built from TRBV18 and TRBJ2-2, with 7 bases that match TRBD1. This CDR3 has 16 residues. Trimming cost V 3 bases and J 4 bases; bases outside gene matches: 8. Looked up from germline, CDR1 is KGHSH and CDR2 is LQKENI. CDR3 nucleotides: TGTGCCAGCTCACCGGATTCGGGACAGTTCACCGGGGAGCTGTTTTTT. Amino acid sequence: CASSPDSGQFTGELFF.

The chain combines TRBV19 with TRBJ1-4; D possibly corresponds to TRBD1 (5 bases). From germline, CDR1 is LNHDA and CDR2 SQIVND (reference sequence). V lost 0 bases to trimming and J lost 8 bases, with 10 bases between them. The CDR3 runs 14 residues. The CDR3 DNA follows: TGTGCCAGTAGTATAGAAGGGGTGAACGAAAAACTGTTTTTT. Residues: CASSIEGVNEKLFF.

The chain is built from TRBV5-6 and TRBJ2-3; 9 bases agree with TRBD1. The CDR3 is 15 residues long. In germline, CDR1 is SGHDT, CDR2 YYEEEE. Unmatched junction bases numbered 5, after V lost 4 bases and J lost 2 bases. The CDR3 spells CASSGRDRVTDTQYF. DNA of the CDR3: TGTGCCAGCAGCGGCCGGGACAGGGTCACAGATACGCAGTATTTT.

CDR3 bases: TGTGCCAGCAGTTTAGGGCCCTTTCTCACAGATACGCAGTATTTT. As protein: CASSLGPFLTDTQYF. The chain recombines TRBV27 with TRBJ2-3; D gene uncertain. This CDR3 is built from 15 residues. Trimming took off 2 bases at V and 2 bases at J, with 11 bases between the two ends. CDR1 and CDR2 (germline): MNHEY, SMNVEV (reference sequence).

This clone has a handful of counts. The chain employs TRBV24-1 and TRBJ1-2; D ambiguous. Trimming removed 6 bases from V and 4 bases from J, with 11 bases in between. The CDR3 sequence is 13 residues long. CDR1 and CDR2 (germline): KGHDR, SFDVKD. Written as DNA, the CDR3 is TGTGCCACCAGTTTGCCGGGATCCTATGGCTACACCTTC. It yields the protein CATSLPGSYGYTF.

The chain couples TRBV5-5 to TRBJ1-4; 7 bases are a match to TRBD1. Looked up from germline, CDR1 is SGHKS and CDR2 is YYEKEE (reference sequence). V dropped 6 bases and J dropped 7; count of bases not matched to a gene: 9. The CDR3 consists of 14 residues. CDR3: CASNPEGGFEKLFF. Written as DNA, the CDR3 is TGTGCCAGCAACCCGGAAGGGGGCTTTGAAAAACTGTTTTTT. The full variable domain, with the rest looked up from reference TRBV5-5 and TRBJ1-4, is DAGVTQSPTHLIKTRGQQVTLRCSPISGHKSVSWYQQVLGQGPQFIFQYYEKEERGRGNFPDRFSARQFPNYSSELNVNALLLGDSALYLCASNPEGGFEKLFFGSGTQLSVL.

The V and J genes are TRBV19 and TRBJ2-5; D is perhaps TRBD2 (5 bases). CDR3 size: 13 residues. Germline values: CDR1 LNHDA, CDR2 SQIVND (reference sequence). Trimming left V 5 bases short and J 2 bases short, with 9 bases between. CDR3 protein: CASSRPGQETQYF. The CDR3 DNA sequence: TGTGCCAGTAGTCGGCCGGGACAAGAGACCCAGTACTTC.

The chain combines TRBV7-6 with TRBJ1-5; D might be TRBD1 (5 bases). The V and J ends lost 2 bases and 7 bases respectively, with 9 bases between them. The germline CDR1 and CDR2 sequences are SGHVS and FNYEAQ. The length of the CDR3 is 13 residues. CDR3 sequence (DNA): TGTGCCAGCAGCTTACGGGGGGGACAGCCCCAGCATTTT. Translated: CASSLRGGQPQHF.